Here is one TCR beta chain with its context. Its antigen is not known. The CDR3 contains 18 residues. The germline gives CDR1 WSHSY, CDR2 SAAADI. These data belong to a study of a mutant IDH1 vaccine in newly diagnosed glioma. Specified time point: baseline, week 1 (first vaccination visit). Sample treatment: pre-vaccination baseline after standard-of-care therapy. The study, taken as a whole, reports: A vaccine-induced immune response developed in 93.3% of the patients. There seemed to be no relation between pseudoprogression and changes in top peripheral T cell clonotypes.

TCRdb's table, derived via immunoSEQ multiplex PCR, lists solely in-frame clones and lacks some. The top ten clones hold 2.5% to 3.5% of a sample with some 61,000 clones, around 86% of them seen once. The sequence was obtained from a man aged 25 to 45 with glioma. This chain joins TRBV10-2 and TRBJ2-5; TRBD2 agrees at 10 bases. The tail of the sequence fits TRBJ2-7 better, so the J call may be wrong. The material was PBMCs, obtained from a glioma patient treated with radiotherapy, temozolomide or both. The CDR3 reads CASSLDSRVAGGRYEQYF. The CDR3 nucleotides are TGCGCCAGTTCACTGGATTCCCGGGTAGCGGGGGGTAGGTACGAGCAGTACTTC.